The TCR beta chain under discussion was sequenced for a study of shared clonotypes between healthy human individuals. This table comes from immunoSEQ multiplex PCR, and its TCRdb copy is limited to in-frame clones, with some not included. Seen here are fewer than 1.6 million clones, 98% observed once, and the top ten hold about 0.35%. Germline CDR1 is LNHDA and CDR2 is SQIVND (reference sequence). CDR3 length equals 14 residues. Unmatched junction bases numbered 6, after V lost 4 bases and J lost 3 bases. Sample: naive CD4+ T cells sorted from blood. Subset of the sample: CD45RA+ positively selected. The chain links TRBV19 to TRBJ2-7; 7 nucleotides line up with TRBD1. The sequence was collected from a man in his thirties or forties in good health. The CDR3 bases are TGTGCCAGTAGTACGTCTACAGGGGTCTACGAGCAGTACTTC. It encodes CASSTSTGVYEQYF.